One and the same sample provided the 32 T cell receptor beta chains below, sequenced in a study of blood T cells in healthy people across ages. A second about 6 to 11 cycle PCR used barcoded and J-beta primers. TCRdb re-derived calls from the 5' RACE reads in MiXCR, one entry per CDR3 protein. The profile shows approximately 790,000 distinct CDR3 sequences, under 80% of them singletons. The sample comprised blood. The origin of the receptors is a man younger than 45 in good health.

The rearrangement links TRBV4-3 to TRBJ1-1; tentatively, D is TRBD1 (6 bases). The V and J ends lost 2 bases and 6 bases respectively, with 19 bases between them. The CDR3 has 16 amino acids. Germline loops: CDR1 LGHNA, CDR2 YSLEER. CDR3 loop: CASSQPQGNGNAEAFF. The CDR3 region has the DNA TGCGCCAGCAGCCAACCTCAGGGGAACGGCAACGCTGAAGCTTTCTTT.

The V call is TRBV6-1, the J call TRBJ2-3; TRBD2 agrees at 13 bases. Germline CDR1 MNHNS, CDR2 SASEGT. The CDR3 has 16 residues. The J segment lost 4 bases and the V segment lost 3 bases, leaving 4 bases of the junction unmatched. Here the CDR3 reads CASSEGTSGESDTQYF. Written as DNA, the CDR3 is TGTGCCAGCAGTGAGGGGACTAGCGGGGAATCAGATACGCAGTATTTT.

The rearrangement uses TRBV20-1 and TRBJ2-7; 11 nucleotides align to TRBD2. CDR3 length: 13 residues. The germline CDR1 and CDR2 sequences are DFQATT and SNEGSKA (reference sequence). Trimming at V came to 6 bases and at J to 2 bases, leaving 3 bases not matched to a gene. This CDR3 is CSALTSGAYEQYF. CDR3 nucleotide sequence: TGCAGTGCACTGACTAGCGGGGCCTACGAGCAGTACTTC.

The chain joins TRBV4-2 to TRBJ2-1; TRBD1 agrees at 11 bases. The trim removed 3 bases at V and 4 bases at J, leaving 5 bases unmatched. This CDR3 comprises 16 residues. Germline V gene lookup returns CDR1 LGHNA and CDR2 YNFKEQ. CDR3: CASSQPGTGGYNEQFF. CDR3 nucleotide sequence: TGTGCCAGCAGCCAGCCCGGGACAGGGGGTTACAATGAGCAGTTCTTC.

J is TRBJ1-6 and V is TRBV2; D call uncertain. The CDR3 sequence is 15 residues long. CDR1 is SNHLY and CDR2 is FYNNEI in the germline V gene. Deletions cut 6 bases from V and 9 bases from J, with 18 bases between. The chain's CDR3 is CASRAEGWERSPLHF. The CDR3 DNA sequence: TGTGCCAGCAGGGCCGAGGGTTGGGAACGTTCACCCCTCCACTTT.

V gene TRBV25-1 combines with J gene TRBJ2-7, with D uncertain. This CDR3 is built from 14 residues. Germline V gene data show CDR1 as MGHDK and CDR2 as SYGVNS. The ends were cut back, 8 bases at V and 0 bases at J, with 14 bases in the middle. The CDR3 region is CASLWRVFSYEQYF. DNA for the CDR3: TGTGCCAGCTTATGGAGAGTCTTCTCCTACGAGCAGTACTTC.

J is TRBJ2-1 and V is TRBV6-1; D gene ambiguous. V was clipped by 2 bases and J by 5 bases, with 10 bases between them. The CDR3 loop spans 14 amino acids. Germline V CDR1 and CDR2: MNHNS, SASEGT. As DNA, the CDR3 is TGTGCCAGCAGTGAAACGCCAACACACAATGAGCAGTTCTTC. The encoded protein is CASSETPTHNEQFF.

In its sample, this clonotype was seen a few times. This sequence joins TRBV5-1 and TRBJ2-1, with D possibly TRBD1 on 5 matching bases. The CDR3 runs 13 residues. V was trimmed by 3 bases and J by 3 bases, leaving 7 bases between them. In germline, CDR1 is SGHRS, CDR2 YFSETQ. The DNA of the CDR3 is TGCGCCAGCAGCTCCGACAGCTACAATGAGCAGTTCTTC. The encoded protein is CASSSDSYNEQFF.

This clonotype appeared a single time. This chain links TRBV5-1 with TRBJ1-2, with D maybe TRBD1 (5 bases). Trimming took off 4 bases at V and 7 bases at J, with 14 bases between the two ends. The CDR3 spans 13 residues. Germline CDR1 reads SGHRS; CDR2 reads YFSETQ. CDR3 DNA sequence: TGCGCCAGCAGCGAGTCTTGGGACGGTGGCTACACCTTC. Translation: CASSESWDGGYTF.

This clonotype has a handful of counts. V is TRBV4-2 and J is TRBJ2-5; D remains ambiguous. Trimming removed 0 bases at V and 3 bases at J, with 8 bases between. Germline assignment: CDR1 LGHNA and CDR2 YNFKEQ. This CDR3 comprises 14 residues. CDR3 DNA: TGTGCCAGCAGCCAAGATTTCAACAAAGAGACCCAGTACTTC. Protein product: CASSQDFNKETQYF.

This chain joins TRBV12-3 or TRBV12-4 and TRBJ1-4; TRBD1 aligns across 7 bases. There are 15 residues in the CDR3. V dropped 3 bases and J dropped 8; count of bases not matched to a gene: 9. The CDR3 DNA follows: TGTGCCAGCAGTTTTATGAGGGGGCTCAACGAAAAACTGTTTTTT. Encoded protein: CASSFMRGLNEKLFF.

In this sample, this clonotype turned up a few times. The rearrangement links TRBV20-1 to TRBJ2-7, with D unresolved. The CDR3 runs to 10 residues. V lost 5 bases to trimming and J lost 3 bases, with 5 bases between them. Looked up from germline, CDR1 is DFQATT and CDR2 is SNEGSKA (reference sequence). In DNA, the CDR3 is TGCAGTGCTGTGCACTACGAGCAGTACTTC. Amino acids: CSAVHYEQYF.

The genes are TRBV20-1 and TRBJ2-3; 9 nucleotides line up with TRBD2. The CDR3 spans 14 residues. Germline V gene data show CDR1 as DFQATT and CDR2 as SNEGSKA (reference sequence). With 6 bases clipped from V and 3 bases from J, the junction kept 7 bases outside the gene matches. DNA of the CDR3: TGCAGTGCCAAAGCGGGGGGCGTGACAGATACGCAGTATTTT. This translates into CSAKAGGVTDTQYF.

CDR3 amino acids: CAWSAGGRNQPQHF. For the CDR3, the DNA is TGTGCCTGGAGTGCTGGGGGTAGAAATCAGCCCCAGCATTTT. This chain uses TRBV30 with TRBJ1-5, with TRBD1 as a possible D gene (5 bases). Germline assignment: CDR1 GTSNPN and CDR2 SVGIG (reference sequence). The CDR3 is 14 amino acids. Deletions cut 1 base from V and 4 bases from J, with 11 bases between.

The chain uses TRBV9 and TRBJ2-7; no clear D gene. V was shortened by 0 bases and J by 6 bases, with 4 bases between the two germline ends. The CDR3 has 11 residues. Germline V gene lookup returns CDR1 SGDLS and CDR2 YYNGEE. The CDR3 loop reads CASSVESEQYF. In DNA form, the CDR3 reads TGTGCCAGCAGCGTAGAGTCCGAGCAGTACTTC.

The chain carries TRBV6-2 or TRBV6-3 and TRBJ2-4, with D perhaps matching TRBD1 (6 bases). Germline V lookup: CDR1 MNHEY, CDR2 SVGEGT. This CDR3 has 16 residues. V was pared by 4 bases and J by 0 bases, with 13 bases between. The chain's CDR3 is CASSFDRRLAKNIQYF. CDR3 bases: TGTGCCAGCAGTTTCGACAGGAGGCTAGCCAAAAACATTCAGTACTTC.

A few counts support this clonotype. J is TRBJ1-5 and V is TRBV6-6; D possibly corresponds to TRBD1 (5 bases). CDR1 MNHNY and CDR2 SVGAGI come from the germline V gene (reference sequence). CDR3 length: 14 residues. V lost 0 bases and J 10 bases, leaving 13 bases between the germline ends. The DNA for the CDR3 is TGTGCCAGCAGTTACTCGAGGGGATGGTTACCCCAGCATTTT. Translated: CASSYSRGWLPQHF.

The rearrangement joins TRBV7-9 to TRBJ2-1, with D uncertain. Trimming stripped 3 bases from V and 9 bases from J, with 6 bases between. The CDR3 loop spans 11 amino acids. The germline V gene encodes CDR1 SEHNR and CDR2 FQNEAQ (reference sequence). The CDR3 spells CASSFPFEQFF. In DNA, the CDR3 is TGTGCCAGCAGCTTTCCGTTTGAGCAGTTCTTC.

The CDR3 region is CASSPQVGDGSPLHF. CDR3 DNA: TGTGCCAGCAGCCCCCAGGTGGGGGATGGCTCACCCCTCCACTTT. The rearrangement uses TRBV7-3 and TRBJ1-6; tentative D call: TRBD1 (5 bases). The CDR3 spans 15 residues. V was trimmed by 5 bases and J by 10 bases, leaving 18 bases between them. Germline CDR1 is SGHTA and CDR2 is FQGTGA.

This chain uses TRBV7-2 with TRBJ2-7; no clear D. TRBJ2-5 matches the DNA end more closely, so the J call is doubtful. This CDR3 has 13 amino acids. Germline CDR1 is SGHTA and CDR2 is FQGNSA. CDR3 sequence (DNA): TGTGCCAGCAGCTTAGCGGCGGAAGAGACCCAGTACTTC. Translating it yields CASSLAAEETQYF.

This clonotype has only one observation. This chain links TRBV7-2 with TRBJ2-5, with D possibly TRBD2 on 6 matching bases. Deletions cut 0 bases from V and 11 bases from J, with 25 bases between. The germline V gene has CDR1 SGHTA and CDR2 FQGNSA. CDR3 length equals 17 residues. CDR3 in DNA: TGTGCCAGCAGCTTAGCCTCGGGGGACTTCCTAAATGGGGAGCAGTACTTC. It codes for CASSLASGDFLNGEQYF.

The gene calls are TRBV2 and TRBJ2-4; 10 bases agree with TRBD2. Per germline, CDR1 SNHLY and CDR2 FYNNEI. V shed 10 bases, J shed 8 bases, and the junction held 14 bases outside the gene matches. The CDR3 length is 15 residues. CDR3 region: CATWYSRLAGDIQYF. CDR3 in DNA: TGTGCCACATGGTATTCTCGGCTAGCGGGGGACATTCAGTACTTC.

V is TRBV7-8 and J is TRBJ1-4; maybe TRBD1 (5 bases). V gave up 1 base and J gave up 8 bases, with 20 bases separating them. Germline V gives CDR1 SGHVS, CDR2 FQNEAQ. The CDR3 length is 17 residues. CDR3 bases: TGTGCCAGCAGCTTAGTGCGGGTCGTAGGAGGGGCGGAAAAACTGTTTTTT. Residues: CASSLVRVVGGAEKLFF.

This clonotype was observed a handful of times. V usage is TRBV27 and J usage is TRBJ2-3; TRBD2 matches at 7 bases. J was trimmed by 4 bases and V by 5 bases; bases with no gene match: 9. This CDR3 comprises 15 residues. Per germline, CDR1 MNHEY and CDR2 SMNVEV (reference sequence). The CDR3 sequence: CASSPFGGTADTQYF. CDR3 DNA sequence: TGTGCCAGCAGTCCCTTCGGGGGGACGGCAGATACGCAGTATTTT.

The V gene is TRBV7-9, the J gene TRBJ2-1, with D perhaps TRBD1 or TRBD2 (5 bases each). V lost 5 bases, J lost 2 bases, and 16 bases lay in between. CDR1 is SEHNR and CDR2 is FQNEAQ in the germline V gene (reference sequence). This CDR3 comprises 16 residues. The CDR3 coding sequence is TGTGCCAGCAGCATCTCCGGGACCTCGGCCTACAATGAGCAGTTCTTC. Translating it yields CASSISGTSAYNEQFF.

J is TRBJ2-7 and V is TRBV6-2 or TRBV6-3; a weak D match, TRBD1 (6 bases). The germline V gene has CDR1 MNHEY and CDR2 SVGEGT. V was shortened by 8 bases and J by 2 bases, with 13 bases between the two germline ends. The CDR3 consists of 13 residues. The DNA for the CDR3 is TGTGCCAGCCGCCAGGACAGTCCCTACGAGCAGTACTTC. It specifies CASRQDSPYEQYF.

The chain links TRBV7-9 to TRBJ2-3; D is unclear. The CDR3 runs to 17 residues. CDR1 is SEHNR, CDR2 FQNEAQ, per germline (reference sequence). V was shortened by 1 base and J by 1 base, with 15 bases between the two germline ends. The CDR3 loop is CASSLGYLILRTDTQYF. Written as DNA, the CDR3 is TGTGCCAGCAGCTTAGGATATCTCATACTACGCACAGATACGCAGTATTTT.

This rearrangement joins TRBV10-3 to TRBJ2-5; D is possibly TRBD2 (5 bases). This CDR3 has 16 residues. CDR1 is ENHRY, CDR2 SYGVKD, per germline. Trimming removed 0 bases from V and 5 bases from J, with 16 bases in between. The CDR3 nucleotides are TGTGCCATCAGTGAGTCGTCCGGGAATCCCCGGGAGACCCAGTACTTC. It translates to CAISESSGNPRETQYF.

The rearrangement uses TRBV20-1 and TRBJ2-7; D remains ambiguous. The DNA end is a closer match to TRBJ2-4, so the J assignment may be wrong. Germline-derived CDR1 and CDR2 are DFQATT and SNEGSKA (reference sequence). CDR3 length equals 14 residues. The CDR3 DNA sequence: TGCAGTGCGCCAATTCCCCTAGCCAAAAACATTCAGTACTTC. Amino acid sequence: CSAPIPLAKNIQYF.

This clonotype was picked up a small number of times. The chain uses TRBV29-1 and TRBJ2-3; 13 nucleotides agree with TRBD2. Germline V gene sequence: CDR1 SQVTM, CDR2 ANQGSEA. The CDR3 has 15 amino acids. V shed 5 bases and J 3 bases; nucleotides not matched to a gene: 5. DNA for the CDR3: TGCAGCGTTCCACTAGCGGGGGGGCTGACAGATACGCAGTATTTT. It codes for CSVPLAGGLTDTQYF.

The chain employs TRBV28 and TRBJ2-4; weak D call: TRBD2 (5 bases). The J call may be faulty, since TRBJ2-5 better matches the DNA end. Germline V gives CDR1 MDHEN, CDR2 SYDVKM. The CDR3 sequence is 13 residues long. CDR3 coding DNA: TGTGCCAGCAGTCGGGATCTACGAGAGACCCAGTACTTC. It yields the protein CASSRDLRETQYF.

The chain couples TRBV7-2 to TRBJ2-5; no firm D call. Trimming left V 2 bases short and J 1 base short, with 8 bases between. CDR1 is SGHTA and CDR2 is FQGNSA in the germline V gene. The CDR3 runs 14 residues. In DNA form, the CDR3 reads TGTGCCAGCAGCTTAATGGATTTCCAAGAGACCCAGTACTTC. It is translated as CASSLMDFQETQYF.